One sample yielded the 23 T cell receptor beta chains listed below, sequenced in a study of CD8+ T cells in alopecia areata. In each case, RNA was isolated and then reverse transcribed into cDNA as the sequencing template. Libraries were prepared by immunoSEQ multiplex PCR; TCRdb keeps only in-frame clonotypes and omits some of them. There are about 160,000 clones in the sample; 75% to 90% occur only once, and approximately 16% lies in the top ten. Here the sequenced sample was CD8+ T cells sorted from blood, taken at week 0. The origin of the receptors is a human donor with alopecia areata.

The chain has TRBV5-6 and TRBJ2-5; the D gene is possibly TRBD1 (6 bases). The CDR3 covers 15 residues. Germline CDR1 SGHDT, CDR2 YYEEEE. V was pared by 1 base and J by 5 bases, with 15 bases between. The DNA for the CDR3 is TGTGCCAGCAGCTTGTGGGGCAGGGGCACGGAGACCCAGTACTTC. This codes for CASSLWGRGTETQYF.

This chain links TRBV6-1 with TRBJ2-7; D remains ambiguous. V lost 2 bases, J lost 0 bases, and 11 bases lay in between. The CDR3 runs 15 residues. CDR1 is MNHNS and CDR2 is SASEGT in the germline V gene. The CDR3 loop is CASSETWTASYEQYF. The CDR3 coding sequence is TGTGCCAGCAGTGAAACTTGGACGGCCTCCTACGAGCAGTACTTC.

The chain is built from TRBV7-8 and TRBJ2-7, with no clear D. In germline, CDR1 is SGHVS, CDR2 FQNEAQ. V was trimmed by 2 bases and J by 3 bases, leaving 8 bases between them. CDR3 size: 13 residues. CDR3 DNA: TGTGCCAGCAGCTTAAAGGGATTCTACGAGCAGTACTTC. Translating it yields CASSLKGFYEQYF.

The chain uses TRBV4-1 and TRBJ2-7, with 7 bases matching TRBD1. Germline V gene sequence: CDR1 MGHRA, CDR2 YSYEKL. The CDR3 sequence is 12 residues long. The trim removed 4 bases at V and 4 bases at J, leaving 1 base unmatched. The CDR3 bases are TGCGCCAGCAGCCCCAGGGGGTACGAGCAGTACTTC. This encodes CASSPRGYEQYF.

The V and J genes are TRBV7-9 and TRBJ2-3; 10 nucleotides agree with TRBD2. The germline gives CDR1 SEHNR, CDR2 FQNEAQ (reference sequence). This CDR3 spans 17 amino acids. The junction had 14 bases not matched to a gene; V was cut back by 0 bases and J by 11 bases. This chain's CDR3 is CASSLARGLAGDRGQYF. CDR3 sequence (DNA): TGTGCCAGCAGCTTAGCTAGAGGGCTAGCGGGAGATCGGGGGCAGTATTTT. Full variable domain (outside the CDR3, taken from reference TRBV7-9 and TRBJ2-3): DTGVSQNPRHKITKRGQNVTFRCDPISEHNRLYWYRQTLGQGPEFLTYFQNEAQLEKSRLLSDRFSAERPKGSFSTLEIQRTEQGDSAMYLCASSLARGLAGDRGQYFGPGTRLTVL.

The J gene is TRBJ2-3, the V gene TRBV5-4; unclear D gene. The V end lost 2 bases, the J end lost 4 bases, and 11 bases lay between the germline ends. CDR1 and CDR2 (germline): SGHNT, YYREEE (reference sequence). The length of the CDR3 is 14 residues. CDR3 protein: CASSFWTKADTQYF. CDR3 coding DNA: TGTGCCAGCAGCTTTTGGACGAAGGCAGATACGCAGTATTTT.

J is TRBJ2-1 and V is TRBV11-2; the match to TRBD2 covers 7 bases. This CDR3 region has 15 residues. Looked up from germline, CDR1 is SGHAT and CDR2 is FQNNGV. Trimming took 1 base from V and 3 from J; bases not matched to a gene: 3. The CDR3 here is CASSLAGGHYNEQFF. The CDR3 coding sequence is TGTGCCAGCAGCTTAGCGGGAGGTCACTACAATGAGCAGTTCTTC.

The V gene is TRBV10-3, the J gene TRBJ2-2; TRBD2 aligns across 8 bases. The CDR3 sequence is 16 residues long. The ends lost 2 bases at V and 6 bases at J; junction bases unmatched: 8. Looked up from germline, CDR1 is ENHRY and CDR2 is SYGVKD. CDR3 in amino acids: CAISESPGLVAGELFF. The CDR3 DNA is TGTGCCATCAGTGAGAGCCCGGGACTAGTGGCCGGGGAGCTGTTTTTT.

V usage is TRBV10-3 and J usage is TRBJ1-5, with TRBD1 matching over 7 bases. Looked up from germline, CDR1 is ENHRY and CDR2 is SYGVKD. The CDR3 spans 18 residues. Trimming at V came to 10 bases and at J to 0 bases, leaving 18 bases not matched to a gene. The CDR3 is CATAYFPRTGDSNQPQHF. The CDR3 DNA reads TGTGCCACCGCTTATTTTCCCCGGACAGGTGATAGCAATCAGCCCCAGCATTTT.

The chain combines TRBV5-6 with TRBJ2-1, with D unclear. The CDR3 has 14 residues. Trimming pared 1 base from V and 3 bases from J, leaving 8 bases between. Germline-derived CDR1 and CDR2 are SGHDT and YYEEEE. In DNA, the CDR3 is TGTGCCAGCAGCTTGAGTGACTTCTACAATGAGCAGTTCTTC. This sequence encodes CASSLSDFYNEQFF.

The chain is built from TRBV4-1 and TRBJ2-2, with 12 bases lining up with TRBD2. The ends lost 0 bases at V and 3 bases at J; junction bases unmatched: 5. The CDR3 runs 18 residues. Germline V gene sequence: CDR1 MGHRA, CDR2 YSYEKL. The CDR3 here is CASSQEHRLAGDTGELFF. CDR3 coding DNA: TGCGCCAGCAGCCAAGAACACCGACTAGCGGGGGACACCGGGGAGCTGTTTTTT.

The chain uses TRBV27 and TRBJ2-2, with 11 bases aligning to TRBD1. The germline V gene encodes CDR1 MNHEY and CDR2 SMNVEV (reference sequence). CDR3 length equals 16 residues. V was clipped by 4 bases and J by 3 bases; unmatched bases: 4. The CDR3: CASSSGQGVYTGELFF. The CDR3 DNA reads TGTGCCAGCAGTTCGGGACAGGGGGTTTACACCGGGGAGCTGTTTTTT.

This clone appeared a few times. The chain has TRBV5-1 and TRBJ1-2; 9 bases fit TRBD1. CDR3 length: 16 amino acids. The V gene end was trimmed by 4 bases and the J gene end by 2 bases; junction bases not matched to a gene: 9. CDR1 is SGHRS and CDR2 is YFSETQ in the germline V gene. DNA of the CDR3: TGCGCCAGCAGCCAACCGGGACAGGGACTAAACTATGGCTACACCTTC. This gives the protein CASSQPGQGLNYGYTF. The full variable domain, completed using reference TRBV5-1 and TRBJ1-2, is KAGVTQTPRYLIKTRGQQVTLSCSPISGHRSVSWYQQTPGQGLQFLFEYFSETQRNKGNFPGRFSGRQFSNSRSEMNVSTLELGDSALYLCASSQPGQGLNYGYTFGSGTRLTVV.

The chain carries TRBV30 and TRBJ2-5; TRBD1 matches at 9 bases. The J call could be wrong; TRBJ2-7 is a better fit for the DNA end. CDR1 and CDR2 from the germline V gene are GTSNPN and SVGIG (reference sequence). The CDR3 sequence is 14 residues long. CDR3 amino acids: CARDSGTGPYEQYF. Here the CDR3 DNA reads TGTGCCAGGGACTCCGGGACAGGGCCCTACGAGCAGTACTTC.

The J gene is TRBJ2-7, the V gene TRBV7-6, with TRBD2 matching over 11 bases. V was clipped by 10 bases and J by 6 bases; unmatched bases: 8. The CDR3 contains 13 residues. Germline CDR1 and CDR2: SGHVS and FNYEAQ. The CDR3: CATSIAGGREQYF. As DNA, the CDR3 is TGTGCCACCTCGATAGCGGGGGGGCGCGAGCAGTACTTC.

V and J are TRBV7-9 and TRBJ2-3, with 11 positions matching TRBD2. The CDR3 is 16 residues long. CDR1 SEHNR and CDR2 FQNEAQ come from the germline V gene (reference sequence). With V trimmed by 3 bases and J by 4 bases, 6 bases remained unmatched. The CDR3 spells CASSFELAGDADTQYF. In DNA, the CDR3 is TGTGCCAGCAGCTTCGAACTAGCGGGAGACGCAGATACGCAGTATTTT. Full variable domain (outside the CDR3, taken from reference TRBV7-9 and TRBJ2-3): DTGVSQNPRHKITKRGQNVTFRCDPISEHNRLYWYRQTLGQGPEFLTYFQNEAQLEKSRLLSDRFSAERPKGSFSTLEIQRTEQGDSAMYLCASSFELAGDADTQYFGPGTRLTVL.

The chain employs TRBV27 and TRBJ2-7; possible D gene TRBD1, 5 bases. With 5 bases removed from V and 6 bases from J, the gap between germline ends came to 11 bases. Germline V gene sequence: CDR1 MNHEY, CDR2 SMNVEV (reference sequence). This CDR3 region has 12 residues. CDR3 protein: CASSRTRSEQYF. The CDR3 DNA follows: TGTGCCAGCAGTAGGACAAGGAGCGAGCAGTACTTC.

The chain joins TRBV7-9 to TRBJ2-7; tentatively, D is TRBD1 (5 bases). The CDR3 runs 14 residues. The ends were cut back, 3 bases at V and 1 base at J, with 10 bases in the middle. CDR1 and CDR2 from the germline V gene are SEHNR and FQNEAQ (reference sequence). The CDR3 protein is CASSFQGSSYEQYF. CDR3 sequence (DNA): TGTGCCAGCAGCTTCCAGGGATCGTCCTACGAGCAGTACTTC.

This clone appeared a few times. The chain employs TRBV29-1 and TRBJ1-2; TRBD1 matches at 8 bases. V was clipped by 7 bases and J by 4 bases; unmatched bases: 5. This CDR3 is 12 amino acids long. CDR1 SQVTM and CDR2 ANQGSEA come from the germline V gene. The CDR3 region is CSAGQGGYGYTF. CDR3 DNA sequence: TGCAGCGCCGGACAGGGTGGCTATGGCTACACCTTC. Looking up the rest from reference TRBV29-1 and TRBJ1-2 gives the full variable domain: SAVISQKPSRDICQRGTSLTIQCQVDSQVTMMFWYRQQPGQSLTLIATANQGSEATYESGFVIDKFPISRPNLTFSTLTVSNMSPEDSSIYLCSAGQGGYGYTFGSGTRLTVV.

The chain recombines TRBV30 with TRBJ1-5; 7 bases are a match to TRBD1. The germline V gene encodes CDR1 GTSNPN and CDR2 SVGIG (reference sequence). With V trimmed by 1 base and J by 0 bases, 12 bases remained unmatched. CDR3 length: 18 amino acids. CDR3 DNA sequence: TGTGCCTGGAGTGCCTCCAGGACAGGAGTGTATAGCAATCAGCCCCAGCATTTT. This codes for CAWSASRTGVYSNQPQHF.

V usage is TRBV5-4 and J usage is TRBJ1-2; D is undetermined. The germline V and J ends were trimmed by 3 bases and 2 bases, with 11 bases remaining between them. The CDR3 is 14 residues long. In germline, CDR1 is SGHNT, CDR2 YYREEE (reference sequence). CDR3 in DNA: TGTGCCAGCAGCTCCCCGGGATCCAACTATGGCTACACCTTC. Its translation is CASSSPGSNYGYTF.

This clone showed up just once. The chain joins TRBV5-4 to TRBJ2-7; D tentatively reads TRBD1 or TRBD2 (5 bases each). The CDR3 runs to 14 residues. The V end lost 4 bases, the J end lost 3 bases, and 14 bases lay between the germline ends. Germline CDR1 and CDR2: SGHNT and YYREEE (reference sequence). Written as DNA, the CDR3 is TGTGCCAGCAGCCATCGGGGCTTGGACTACGAGCAGTACTTC. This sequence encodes CASSHRGLDYEQYF.

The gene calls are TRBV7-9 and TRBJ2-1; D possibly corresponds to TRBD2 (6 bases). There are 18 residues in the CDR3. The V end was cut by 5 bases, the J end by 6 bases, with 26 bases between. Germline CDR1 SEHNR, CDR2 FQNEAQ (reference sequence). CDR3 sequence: CASSPALGSGLLSNEQFF. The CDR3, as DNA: TGTGCCAGCAGCCCGGCTTTAGGTAGCGGCTTGCTTTCCAATGAGCAGTTCTTC.